This TCR beta chain was obtained from a study of blood T cell repertoires in COVID-19. Across the study: PBMCs, B-cell-depleted T cells, or T cells were the source of the cDNA or gDNA that made up the material.

The CDR3 covers 13 residues. Deletions cut 3 bases from V and 3 bases from J, with 8 bases between. The germline V gene encodes CDR1 MDHEN and CDR2 SYDVKM. The assay was immunoSEQ multiplex PCR, and TCRdb's table has in-frame clones only and misses some. The table lists a few hundred thousand clones, approximately 90% of them singletons. This clone was seen just once. This sequence was found in a woman between 18 and 30 years old who had recovered from COVID-19. Input material: PBMCs or T cells enriched from blood (not recorded which). The chain links TRBV28 to TRBJ1-2; D remains ambiguous. The CDR3 DNA is TGTGCCAGCAGTTTGTCAGGTGACTATGGCTACACCTTC. It yields the protein CASSLSGDYGYTF.